Presented here are 9 T cell receptor beta chains from one specimen sequenced in a study of cytomegalovirus exposure and HLA in healthy donors. Libraries were prepared by immunoSEQ multiplex PCR; TCRdb keeps only in-frame clonotypes and omits some of them. This sample has about 150,000 clones; 80% to 90% occur once, and the top ten carry approximately 20%. Material: PBMCs. The receptors were sampled from a man in his late teens or twenties in good health and CMV-seropositive.

This chain connects TRBV5-1 to TRBJ1-4, with 7 positions matching TRBD1. The CDR3 covers 15 residues. Losses at the gene ends were 4 bases for V and 5 bases for J; bases not matched to a gene: 8. The germline gives CDR1 SGHRS, CDR2 YFSETQ. CDR3 protein: CASSQRQGGNEKLFF. The CDR3, as DNA: TGCGCCAGCAGCCAAAGACAGGGTGGGAATGAAAAACTGTTTTTT.

The chain couples TRBV14 to TRBJ1-2, with 12 nucleotides matching TRBD1. The CDR3 sequence is 17 residues long. V was pared by 5 bases and J by 3 bases, with 10 bases of the junction left unmatched. Germline CDR1 and CDR2: SGHDN and FVKESK. In DNA, the CDR3 is TGTGCCAGCAGCACGACTTCCGGGACAGGGGGCGACTATGGCTACACCTTC. It specifies CASSTTSGTGGDYGYTF.

This chain connects TRBV6-1 to TRBJ1-2, with D perhaps TRBD1 (6 bases). V was shortened by 7 bases and J by 5 bases, with 14 bases between the two germline ends. Germline V CDR1 and CDR2: MNHNS, SASEGT. This CDR3 is built from 13 residues. Written as DNA, the CDR3 is TGTGCCAGCATCCTCCAGGGGAAGTATGGCTACACCTTC. Protein sequence: CASILQGKYGYTF.

This chain connects TRBV5-4 to TRBJ2-1; 8 bases align to TRBD2. From germline, CDR1 is SGHNT and CDR2 YYREEE (reference sequence). V lost 1 base and J lost 7; bases outside the gene matches: 7. The CDR3 consists of 15 residues. The CDR3 DNA sequence: TGTGCCAGCAGCTTGCCGGGAGGGCCCGGGAATGAGCAGTTCTTC. Its protein product is CASSLPGGPGNEQFF.

This clone was picked up many times. The chain employs TRBV6-1 and TRBJ2-7; 7 bases fit TRBD2. J was trimmed by 0 bases and V by 4 bases; bases with no gene match: 6. Germline V gives CDR1 MNHNS, CDR2 SASEGT. The CDR3 is 15 amino acids. CDR3 in DNA: TGTGCCAGCAGTGTAGGCGGGGGTAGCTCCTACGAGCAGTACTTC. Translated: CASSVGGGSSYEQYF.

The chain uses TRBV7-2 and TRBJ1-1, with 11 bases fitting TRBD1. There are 15 residues in the CDR3. The germline V gene has CDR1 SGHTA and CDR2 FQGNSA. With V trimmed by 1 base and J by 5 bases, 3 bases remained unmatched. CDR3 coding DNA: TGTGCCAGCAGCTTAGGCGGGACAGGGGGGACTGAAGCTTTCTTT. Residues: CASSLGGTGGTEAFF. Based on the CDR3 plus reference TRBV7-2 and TRBJ1-1, the full variable domain is GAGVSQSPSNKVTEKGKDVELRCDPISGHTALYWYRQSLGQGLEFLIYFQGNSAPDKSGLPSDRFSAERTGGSVSTLTIQRTQQEDSAVYLCASSLGGTGGTEAFFGQGTRLTVV.

The chain is built from TRBV7-8 and TRBJ1-6; tentative D call: TRBD1 (6 bases). CDR3 length: 15 residues. Trimming shortened V by 5 bases and J by 10 bases, and 18 bases separated the two germline ends. Germline values: CDR1 SGHVS, CDR2 FQNEAQ. The CDR3 sequence: CASSRGAGGGSPLHF. The DNA of the CDR3 is TGTGCCAGCAGCAGGGGGGCGGGGGGCGGATCACCCCTCCACTTT.

CDR3 sequence: CASRRQGTGDSPLHF. As DNA, the CDR3 is TGTGCCAGCAGGAGACAGGGGACGGGGGATTCACCCCTCCACTTT. This rearrangement joins TRBV6-5 to TRBJ1-6, with TRBD1 matching over 8 bases. The CDR3 totals 15 residues. Germline V gives CDR1 MNHEY, CDR2 SVGAGI. V was pared by 6 bases and J by 8 bases, with 9 bases of the junction left unmatched.

This clone was counted between two and nine times. The rearrangement uses TRBV2 and TRBJ2-1, with 11 positions matching TRBD2. The germline CDR1 and CDR2 sequences are SNHLY and FYNNEI. The CDR3 covers 14 residues. Trimming cost V 8 bases and J 12 bases; bases outside gene matches: 12. The CDR3 sequence: CASVRTSGSGGQFF. As DNA, the CDR3 is TGTGCCAGCGTGAGGACTAGCGGGTCCGGGGGGCAGTTCTTC.